This T cell receptor beta chain was captured in a study of blood T cell repertoires in COVID-19. Clinical history as reported by participants underpinned cohort assignment. Exposed study participants had met a COVID-19 case within 2 weeks before entry. Original handling: Estimated nucleated cell counts came from reference gene primer amplification. The table came from immunoSEQ multiplex PCR; TCRdb's copy has only in-frame clones and leaves some out. That table supplies the V and J calls and clone size; D and trimming were determined from the DNA. Of more than 300,000 clones in the sample, more than 90% were seen once. Sequencing was performed on PBMCs or T cells enriched from blood (not recorded which). The origin of this receptor is a woman aged 25 to 45 who had been exposed to COVID-19.

The CDR3 reads CASSFWDRTKSGELFF. The CDR3 nucleotides are TGTGCCAGCAGCTTCTGGGACAGGACTAAATCCGGGGAGCTGTTTTTT. The chain combines TRBV7-6 with TRBJ2-2; 8 nucleotides line up with TRBD1. Germline assignment: CDR1 SGHVS and CDR2 FNYEAQ. CDR3 size: 16 residues. V trimming: 3 bases; J trimming: 6 bases; junction bases outside the gene matches: 9.